Listed below are T cell receptor beta chains from one sample, sequenced in a study of blood T cell repertoires in COVID-19. The protocol was immunoSEQ multiplex PCR, while the TCRdb copy is restricted to in-frame clones and leaves out a portion. The sample yields over 90,000 clones, approximately 79% seen once. The sample taken for sequencing was peripheral blood. These receptor sequences come from a man aged 65 to 85 with COVID-19, enrolled during active disease. The CDR3 runs from the conserved cysteine through the conserved F or W. The D gene is left open where the match is weak. The size of a clone is reported for some rows only, either as once, few or many, or as a class for expanded clones.

size	J	D	V	DNA	CDR3
.	TRBJ1-2	.	TRBV15	TGTGCCACCAGCAGAGATCCGAGTGGGCAGGGCAAGGGCTACACCTTC	CATSRDPSGQGKGYTF
.	TRBJ2-1	TRBD2	TRBV6-2/TRBV6-3	TGTGCCAGCTGTTTGACTAGCGGAGATGAGCAGTTCTTC	CASCLTSGDEQFF
.	TRBJ1-2	TRBD1	TRBV6-2/TRBV6-3	TGTGCCAGCAGTTACCGCGGACAGGGGGCCTATAACTATGGCTACACCTTC	CASSYRGQGAYNYGYTF
once	TRBJ2-5	TRBD2	TRBV5-5	TGTGCCAGCAGCTTAGCGGGAGGGTCAGAGACCCAGTACTTC	CASSLAGGSETQYF
.	TRBJ1-3	.	TRBV6-1	TGTGCCAGCAGTGAAGCGGAATTCTCGGGACACGGTGGAAACACCATATATTTT	CASSEAEFSGHGGNTIYF
.	TRBJ2-1	.	TRBV27	TGTGCCAGCAGTTACCAGGGGCCCTCCTACAATGAGCAGTTCTTC	CASSYQGPSYNEQFF
.	TRBJ2-1	TRBD1	TRBV5-5	TGTGCCAGCAGCTTGAGGAGACAGGGGGGAAACAATGAGCAGTTCTTC	CASSLRRQGGNNEQFF
.	TRBJ2-2	TRBD2	TRBV7-2	TGTGCCAGCAGCCCTGTGGGACTAGCGACCGGGGAGCTGTTTTTT	CASSPVGLATGELFF
.	TRBJ2-2	.	TRBV28	TGTGCCAGCAGTTTAATCAGGGGCGGGACCGGGGAGCTGTTTTTT	CASSLIRGGTGELFF
few	TRBJ1-1	TRBD1	TRBV24-1	TGTGCCACCAGTCTGGCGGCAGGGGGCGAGGCTTTCTTT	CATSLAAGGEAFF
.	TRBJ1-1	.	TRBV19	TGTGCCAGTAGTATCGCATCGATCGGGACTACGAACACTGAAGCTTTCTTT	CASSIASIGTTNTEAFF
.	TRBJ2-1	TRBD2	TRBV5-1	TGCGCCAGCAGCTTGGGTGGGACTAGCGGGACCGATGAGCAGTTCTTC	CASSLGGTSGTDEQFF
.	TRBJ2-1	.	TRBV28	TGTGCCAGCAGTTCTCCTGGGGGTAGCGGCAATGAGCAGTTCTTC	CASSSPGGSGNEQFF
.	TRBJ2-5	.	TRBV7-6	TGTGCCAGCGTCCGCCAAGAGACCCAGTACTTC	CASVRQETQYF
.	TRBJ2-1	TRBD2	TRBV6-2/TRBV6-3	TGTGCCAGCAGTTGGGGACTAGCGGGAGTCGATGAGCAGTTCTTC	CASSWGLAGVDEQFF
.	TRBJ2-2	.	TRBV19	TGTGCCAGTAGTATAGGGCAGGCGAACACCGGGGAGCTGTTTTTT	CASSIGQANTGELFF
once	TRBJ2-1	.	TRBV9	TGTGCCAGCAGCGTAGCCGGCGAGGCCCGCTCCTACAATGAGCAGTTCTTC	CASSVAGEARSYNEQFF
.	TRBJ2-1	TRBD1	TRBV6-2/TRBV6-3	TGTGCCAGCAGTTACCCAGCCACTCCGGGACAGGGCTACAATGAGCAGTTCTTC	CASSYPATPGQGYNEQFF
.	TRBJ2-7	.	TRBV3-1/TRBV3-2	TGTGCCAGCAGCCAAGACAGGACTGCCGAGCAGTACTTC	CASSQDRTAEQYF
.	TRBJ1-5	TRBD1	TRBV19	TGTGCCAGTAGTCTGACAGGGAAGACCAATCAGCCCCAGCATTTT	CASSLTGKTNQPQHF
.	TRBJ2-5	TRBD2	TRBV6-1	TGTGCCAGCAGCGCGAGCGGGGCCCAGTACTTC	CASSASGAQYF
many	TRBJ1-2	TRBD1	TRBV19	TGTGCCACCACGACAGGGGCTAACTATGGCTACACCTTC	CATTTGANYGYTF
.	TRBJ1-4	.	TRBV11-2	TGTGCCAGCAGCTCCTTCCAGGGGACAACTAATGAAAAACTGTTTTTT	CASSSFQGTTNEKLFF
.	TRBJ1-4	.	TRBV4-3	TGCGCCAGCAGCCAAGATCGGGGGATTAATGAAAAACTGTTTTTT	CASSQDRGINEKLFF
once	TRBJ2-2	.	TRBV14	TGTGCCAGCAGCCAAGAGAGGGGGACGTACGTCGGGGAGCTGTTTTTT	CASSQERGTYVGELFF
.	TRBJ2-1	.	TRBV10-3	TGTGCCATCTTGGAGGCGGGGACGGCAGGTCAGCAGTTCTTC	CAILEAGTAGQQFF
.	TRBJ2-1	.	TRBV28	TGTGCCAGCAGGCAGGCTTACAATGAGCAGTTCTTC	CASRQAYNEQFF
once	TRBJ2-1	.	TRBV27	TGTGCCAGCAGTTTTGGTAGAAGTGAGCAGTTCTTC	CASSFGRSEQFF
.	TRBJ1-4	.	TRBV7-9	TGTGCCAGCAGCTCCCGGGAGGAAAAACTGTTTTTT	CASSSREEKLFF
.	TRBJ2-3	TRBD2	TRBV5-1	TGCGCCAGCAGCTTTGGACTAGCGGGAGGGCCTTATGACACAGATACGCAGTATTTT	CASSFGLAGGPYDTDTQYF
.	TRBJ1-4	.	TRBV9	TGTGCCAGCAGCGCCGGGACCGGGGGGCATGAAAAACTGTTTTTT	CASSAGTGGHEKLFF
.	TRBJ2-1	.	TRBV10-3	TGTGCCATCAGTGGACTAGTCGAGGCTGAGCAGTTCTTC	CAISGLVEAEQFF
.	TRBJ1-5	.	TRBV19	TGTGCCAGTAGTAAGTCAGGGCGATATGACAATCAGCCCCAGCATTTT	CASSKSGRYDNQPQHF
.	TRBJ2-5	TRBD1	TRBV27	TGTGCCAGCAGTCCCAGACAGGGCCCCACGGAGACCCAGTACTTC	CASSPRQGPTETQYF
.	TRBJ1-1	TRBD1	TRBV5-1	TGCGCCAGCAGCTTGGGACAGGGGGTGGGCACTGAAGCTTTCTTT	CASSLGQGVGTEAFF
.	TRBJ2-5	TRBD1	TRBV12-5	TGTGCTAGTGGTTTGGGGACAGGGCCTCAAGAGACCCAGTACTTC	CASGLGTGPQETQYF
.	TRBJ1-5	.	TRBV6-2/TRBV6-3	TGTGCCAGCAGCGCGCTAGGGCCCCAGCATTTT	CASSALGPQHF
few	TRBJ1-5	.	TRBV21-1	TGTGCCAGCCCTACAGGGGCCGGGGGCAATCAGCCCCAGCATTTT	CASPTGAGGNQPQHF
.	TRBJ1-5	.	TRBV5-1	TGCGCCAGCAGCTTGGTTGCGGGGGAAGCGCCCCAGCATTTT	CASSLVAGEAPQHF
.	TRBJ2-3	TRBD2	TRBV5-6	TGTGCCAGCAGCCCCTTTAGCGGGAGCCCCACAGATACGCAGTATTTT	CASSPFSGSPTDTQYF
.	TRBJ1-4	.	TRBV5-1	TGCGCCAGCAGCTTGGAGACAGTGGGTGAAAAACTGTTTTTT	CASSLETVGEKLFF
.	TRBJ2-5	TRBD1	TRBV9	TGTGCCAGCAGCGCATCAGGGGGCGGTGAGACCCAGTACTTC	CASSASGGGETQYF
.	TRBJ2-7	.	TRBV3-1/TRBV3-2	TGTGCCAGCAGCCAAGTGACGGGAGTTGGAGAGCAGTACTTC	CASSQVTGVGEQYF
.	TRBJ1-2	.	TRBV11-2	TGTGCCAGCAGCTTAAATGGGCGGGCGTATGGCTACACCTTC	CASSLNGRAYGYTF
.	TRBJ2-1	.	TRBV28	TGTGCCAGCGCCGTAGCGGATCTTTACAATGAGCAGTTCTTC	CASAVADLYNEQFF
.	TRBJ1-5	TRBD1	TRBV2	TGTGCCAGCAGTGAACAGGGAGGACAGGGAGGGCCCCAGCATTTT	CASSEQGGQGGPQHF
few	TRBJ2-3	.	TRBV6-5	TGTGCCAGCAGTTACTCATCTAGCACAGATACGCAGTATTTT	CASSYSSSTDTQYF
.	TRBJ2-1	.	TRBV7-2	TGTGCCAGCAGCTTAGCCCCGGGACACGGTGGCAATGAGCAGTTCTTC	CASSLAPGHGGNEQFF
.	TRBJ2-7	TRBD2	TRBV9	TGTGCCAGCAGCGTAGGAGCGGGAGGAGGATCCTACGAGCAGTACTTC	CASSVGAGGGSYEQYF
few	TRBJ1-1	TRBD1	TRBV9	TGTGCCAGCAGCGTAGAGCGGACAGGGGACACTGAAGCTTTCTTT	CASSVERTGDTEAFF
few	TRBJ1-1	.	TRBV5-4	TGTGCCAGCAGCTTGGTACAGTCCTCTGTAGCTTTCTTT	CASSLVQSSVAFF
.	TRBJ1-1	.	TRBV27	TGTGCCAGCAGTTTAAGGGGAAATCAGAACACTGAAGCTTTCTTT	CASSLRGNQNTEAFF
.	TRBJ2-7	.	TRBV4-3	TGCGCCAGCAGCCAAGAGGGAGCGGCAGGGGGGAACTCCTACGAGCAGTACTTC	CASSQEGAAGGNSYEQYF
.	TRBJ1-1	.	TRBV3-1/TRBV3-2	TGTGCCAGCAGCCCCCTTTCCCAAACAGATAACACTGAAGCTTTCTTT	CASSPLSQTDNTEAFF
.	TRBJ2-3	TRBD2	TRBV9	TGTGCCAGCAGCGACAGACTAGCTCCTTTTTCCACAGATACGCAGTATTTT	CASSDRLAPFSTDTQYF